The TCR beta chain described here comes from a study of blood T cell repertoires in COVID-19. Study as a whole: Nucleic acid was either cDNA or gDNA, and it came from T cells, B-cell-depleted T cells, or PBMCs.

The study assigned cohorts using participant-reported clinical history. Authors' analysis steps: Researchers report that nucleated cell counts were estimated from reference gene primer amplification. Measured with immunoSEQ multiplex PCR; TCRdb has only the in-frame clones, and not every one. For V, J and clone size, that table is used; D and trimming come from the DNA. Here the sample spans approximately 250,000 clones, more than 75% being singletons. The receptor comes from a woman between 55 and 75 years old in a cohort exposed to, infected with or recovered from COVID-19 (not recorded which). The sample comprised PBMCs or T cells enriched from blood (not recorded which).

CDR3 protein: CASSLQDRTNTEAFF. The CDR3 nucleotides read TGCGCCAGCAGCTTACAGGACAGGACGAACACTGAAGCTTTCTTT. The chain links TRBV5-1 to TRBJ1-1; TRBD1 matches at 7 bases. In germline, CDR1 is SGHRS, CDR2 YFSETQ. This CDR3 region has 15 residues. The V segment lost 2 bases and the J segment 1 base; nucleotides outside the gene matches: 5.